The rows below give T cell receptor beta chains drawn from one sample of a study of T cell responses to AZD1222 COVID-19 vaccine. Measured with immunoSEQ multiplex PCR; TCRdb has only the in-frame clones, and not every one. The sample holds 170,000 or so clones, 90% seen once. Here the sequenced sample was peripheral blood, taken on day 0 of AZD1222 vaccination. Receptors originate from an adult in good health. CDR3s include the opening cysteine and the closing phenylalanine or tryptophan. The D gene is left open where the match is weak. Only part of the rows carry a size: once, few, many, or a class if the clone is expanded.

>TRBJ2-2|NA|NA|TRBV27
CASSFRDSHTGELFF
TGTGCCAGCAGTTTTCGCGACAGTCACACCGGGGAGCTGTTTTTT
>TRBJ2-7|NA|NA|TRBV4-1
CASSLSGTASYEQYF
TGCGCCAGCAGCCTCTCCGGGACGGCGTCCTACGAGCAGTACTTC
>TRBJ1-5|NA|NA|TRBV7-8
CASSLAASSNQPQHF
TGTGCCAGCAGCTTAGCGGCATCCAGCAATCAGCCCCAGCATTTT
>TRBJ1-2|TRBD1|NA|TRBV20-1
CSAIRGNGYTF
TGCAGTGCTATCAGGGGGAATGGCTACACCTTC
>TRBJ2-3|TRBD1|NA|TRBV23-1
CANEEGAVTDTQYF
TGCGCCAACGAAGAGGGGGCGGTTACAGATACGCAGTATTTT
>TRBJ1-1|NA|NA|TRBV4-1
CASSQDRWTEAFF
TGCGCCAGCAGCCAAGATCGGTGGACTGAAGCTTTCTTT
>TRBJ1-2|NA|NA|TRBV29-1
CSFSGPGRDGYTF
TGCAGCTTCTCTGGGCCGGGTAGAGATGGCTACACCTTC
>TRBJ1-1|TRBD1|NA|TRBV6-5
CASNYVGQGWPEAFF
TGTGCCAGCAACTATGTGGGACAGGGATGGCCTGAAGCTTTCTTT
>TRBJ2-2|NA|NA|TRBV15
CATSRITYGTGELFF
TGTGCCACCAGCAGGATCACCTACGGCACCGGGGAGCTGTTTTTT
>TRBJ2-2|NA|NA|TRBV27
CASSLHRNTGELFF
TGTGCCAGCAGTTTACACAGGAACACCGGGGAGCTGTTTTTT
>TRBJ1-1|NA|once|TRBV7-9
CASSPQGRNTEAFF
TGTGCCAGCAGCCCACAGGGTAGGAACACTGAAGCTTTCTTT
>TRBJ2-2|NA|NA|TRBV7-2
CASSLAVLAPNGELFF
TGTGCCAGCAGCTTAGCCGTACTAGCTCCGAACGGGGAGCTGTTTTTT
>TRBJ1-2|NA|NA|TRBV6-2/TRBV6-3
CASSSPGRPNGSGYTF
TGTGCCAGCAGCTCCCCTGGGCGGCCCAACGGGTCTGGCTACACCTTC
>TRBJ2-7|NA|NA|TRBV7-2
CASSLYNIYEQYF
TGTGCCAGCAGCTTATACAATATCTACGAGCAGTACTTC
>TRBJ1-1|NA|NA|TRBV5-4
CASSLVSGTEAFF
TGTGCCAGCAGCTTGGTATCTGGCACTGAAGCTTTCTTT
>TRBJ2-1|NA|once|TRBV6-5
CASSWIGRENEQFF
TGTGCCAGCAGCTGGATAGGTAGGGAGAATGAGCAGTTCTTC
>TRBJ1-2|TRBD1|NA|TRBV7-9
CASSSTGFGYTF
TGTGCCAGCAGTTCGACAGGGTTTGGCTACACCTTC
>TRBJ1-1|NA|NA|TRBV29-1
CSVEGSKGTEAFF
TGCAGCGTTGAAGGTAGTAAGGGAACTGAAGCTTTCTTT
>TRBJ2-3|TRBD1|NA|TRBV20-1
CSASVRDRATDTQYF
TGCAGTGCTAGTGTTCGGGACAGGGCCACAGATACGCAGTATTTT
>TRBJ2-1|TRBD1|NA|TRBV4-3
CASSPYGQGEIVNEQFF
TGCGCCAGCAGCCCCTACGGACAGGGAGAAATAGTAAATGAGCAGTTCTTC
>TRBJ1-6|NA|NA|TRBV27
CASKGGQNESPLHF
TGTGCCAGTAAGGGGGGCCAAAATGAATCACCCCTCCACTTT
>TRBJ2-7|NA|NA|TRBV18
CASSLRANEQYF
TGTGCCAGCTCACTCCGGGCGAACGAGCAGTACTTC
>TRBJ2-1|TRBD2|NA|TRBV18
CASSTGGLYNEQFF
TGTGCCAGCTCAACGGGGGGGCTGTACAATGAGCAGTTCTTC
>TRBJ2-5|TRBD1|NA|TRBV7-9
CASSLEGTEQETQYF
TGTGCCAGCAGCTTAGAGGGGACAGAACAAGAGACCCAGTACTTC
>TRBJ2-3|TRBD1|NA|TRBV7-7
CASSSGTGGPTDTQYF
TGTGCTAGCAGTTCCGGGACAGGGGGACCCACAGATACGCAGTATTTT
>TRBJ1-2|NA|once|TRBV7-9
CASSLDGQGYGYTF
TGTGCCAGCAGCTTAGATGGCCAGGGCTATGGCTACACCTTC
>TRBJ1-1|TRBD1|NA|TRBV5-1
CASSFGTGTAGTEAFF
TGCGCCAGCAGCTTTGGTACCGGGACAGCCGGCACTGAAGCTTTCTTT
>TRBJ1-4|TRBD1|NA|TRBV2
CASCNRGTNEKLFF
TGTGCCAGCTGCAACAGGGGAACTAATGAAAAACTGTTTTTT
>TRBJ2-2|TRBD1|NA|TRBV5-4
CASSLGAGGKKNTGELFF
TGTGCCAGCAGCTTGGGGGCAGGGGGCAAGAAGAACACCGGGGAGCTGTTTTTT
>TRBJ1-5|NA|once|TRBV7-2
CASSQGVRWGQPQHF
TGTGCCAGCAGCCAAGGAGTCCGGTGGGGCCAGCCCCAGCATTTT
>TRBJ2-5|NA|once|TRBV6-5
CASSYRQNLETQYF
TGTGCCAGCAGTTATAGACAGAACCTCGAGACCCAGTACTTC
>TRBJ2-5|TRBD2|NA|TRBV27
CASSFGSGVETQYF
TGTGCCAGCAGTTTCGGTAGCGGGGTAGAGACCCAGTACTTC
>TRBJ2-7|NA|NA|TRBV19
CASSAGATYEQYF
TGTGCCAGTAGTGCCGGAGCTACCTACGAGCAGTACTTC
>TRBJ1-1|NA|NA|TRBV7-9
CASSLADGVEAFF
TGTGCCAGCAGCTTAGCGGACGGCGTCGAGGCTTTCTTT
>TRBJ2-7|NA|NA|TRBV7-2
CASSRSTGFYEQYF
TGTGCCAGCAGCAGGTCGACAGGCTTCTACGAGCAGTACTTC
>TRBJ1-2|NA|NA|TRBV28
CASSLVGWGYTF
TGTGCCAGCAGTTTGGTTGGGTGGGGCTACACCTTC
>TRBJ1-5|NA|NA|TRBV12-3/TRBV12-4
CASSLTQNQPQHF
TGTGCCAGCAGTTTAACACAGAATCAGCCCCAGCATTTT
>TRBJ1-1|TRBD1|NA|TRBV6-1
CASSDRQGVTEAFF
TGTGCCAGCAGTGACAGACAGGGTGTCACTGAAGCTTTCTTT
>TRBJ1-1|NA|NA|TRBV6-2/TRBV6-3
CASSLPRNTEAFF
TGTGCCAGCAGTCTCCCCCGGAACACTGAAGCTTTCTTT
>TRBJ1-1|TRBD1|NA|TRBV19
CASSTRQGDYGEAFF
TGTGCCAGTAGTACCCGACAGGGGGATTACGGTGAAGCTTTCTTT
>TRBJ2-7|NA|NA|TRBV7-3
CASSSPGGEQYF
TGTGCCAGCAGCTCTCCCGGCGGAGAGCAGTACTTC
>TRBJ2-1|NA|few|TRBV14
CASSHTSPPEGEEYNEQFF
TGTGCCAGCAGCCATACAAGTCCCCCCGAGGGGGAGGAGTACAATGAGCAGTTCTTC
>TRBJ2-3|TRBD2|once|TRBV5-1
CASSLATGGGTDTQYF
TGCGCCAGCAGCTTGGCAACTGGGGGGGGCACAGATACGCAGTATTTT
>TRBJ2-3|NA|NA|TRBV28
CASTQPPGDTQYF
TGTGCCAGCACCCAACCCCCCGGAGATACGCAGTATTTT
>TRBJ2-5|TRBD2|once|TRBV7-2
CASSPYLGLAGGQRETQYF
TGTGCCAGCAGCCCCTACCTGGGACTAGCGGGGGGGCAGCGGGAGACCCAGTACTTC